This T cell receptor (beta chain) was retrieved from a study of T cell responses to AZD1222 COVID-19 vaccine. Overall study findings and caveats: Dominant at 160-218 and 743-854, vaccine-associated CD4 TCRs also spanned spike. At baseline, seropositivity was found in only a handful of AZD1222 recipients. White British ancestry dominated among donors, who included more females, and clonal diversity was possibly underestimated. Scientists sampled the repertoires only once the peak T cell response had passed.

Notes on this clone: Its target is unknown.

Only in-frame clones appear in the TCRdb table, and some are missing; sequencing was by immunoSEQ multiplex PCR. Its table lists about 140,000 clones. Germline V gene data show CDR1 as LNHDA and CDR2 as SQIVND (reference sequence). This CDR3 has 17 residues. V dropped 4 bases and J dropped 0 bases, with 16 bases sitting between them. The sequencing input was peripheral blood. The receptor was isolated from an adult in good health. The V and J genes are TRBV19 and TRBJ1-5; a possible D gene is TRBD1 (6 bases). The CDR3 nucleotides are TGTGCCAGTAGTAGCCTCTTCACAGGGAATAGCAATCAGCCCCAGCATTTT. Translated, it gives CASSSLFTGNSNQPQHF.